This is a list of T cell receptor beta chains from one sample in a study. One entry per CDR3 protein, called by TCRdb with MiXCR from the 5' RACE reads. This sample has about 10,000 distinct CDR3 sequences, with 13% to 15% found just once. Sequenced input: Tregs sorted from blood. The source of these receptors is a female donor with breast cancer. Both conserved end residues are part of each CDR3. The D gene is left open where the match is weak. Expanded clones get a size class; other rows say once, few or many, or leave the size out.

v_gene	abundance	j_gene	d_gene	CDR3aa	CDR3nt
TRBV6-5	medium-sized	TRBJ1-2	-	CASSYGGGGLKDGYTF	TGTGCCAGCAGTTACGGTGGGGGGGGGCTCAAGGATGGCTACACCTTC
TRBV20-1	medium-sized	TRBJ2-7	-	CSAFRDGSSYEQYF	TGCAGTGCTTTCCGGGACGGCAGCTCCTACGAGCAGTACTTC
TRBV4-1	many	TRBJ2-7	TRBD2	CASSQEGRLAASYEQYF	TGCGCCAGCAGCCAAGAGGGCAGGCTAGCGGCTTCCTACGAGCAGTACTTC
TRBV5-5	medium-sized	TRBJ2-5	-	CASSLGSGVETQYF	TGTGCCAGCAGCTTGGGTTCTGGGGTAGAGACCCAGTACTTC
TRBV28	medium-sized	TRBJ1-5	-	CASSSTGTQGGGQPQHF	TGTGCCAGCAGTTCCACCGGGACCCAGGGAGGAGGGCAGCCCCAGCATTTT
TRBV7-3	medium-sized	TRBJ2-5	-	CASSFGEKETQYF	TGTGCCAGCAGCTTTGGAGAGAAAGAGACCCAGTACTTC
TRBV6-1	medium-sized	TRBJ2-3	-	CASTESQADTQYF	TGTGCCAGCACCGAAAGCCAGGCAGATACGCAGTATTTT
TRBV29-1	many	TRBJ2-1	TRBD2	CSVGLAGGRSYNEQFF	TGCAGCGTTGGACTAGCGGGAGGCCGCTCCTACAATGAGCAGTTCTTC
TRBV7-3	medium-sized	TRBJ2-5	-	CASSQGQGTQYF	TGTGCCAGCAGCCAGGGCCAAGGGACCCAGTACTTC
TRBV7-2	medium-sized	TRBJ2-7	TRBD2	CASSLVRGRGEQYF	TGTGCCAGCAGCTTAGTACGCGGGAGGGGCGAGCAGTACTTC
TRBV19	-	TRBJ2-1	-	CASSMLGPSEQFF	TGTGCCAGTAGTATGCTAGGGCCATCCGAGCAGTTCTTC
TRBV4-1	-	TRBJ2-1	-	CASSQFPRSLGEYEQFF	TGCGCCAGCAGCCAGTTCCCGCGCTCCCTAGGGGAATATGAGCAGTTCTTC
TRBV6-1	many	TRBJ2-7	-	CASSERGGGEGYEQYF	TGTGCCAGCAGTGAAAGGGGAGGGGGTGAAGGCTACGAGCAGTACTTC
TRBV12-3/TRBV12-4	medium-sized	TRBJ2-2	TRBD2	CASRAGARTGELFF	TGTGCCAGCAGAGCGGGAGCGCGGACCGGGGAGCTGTTTTTT
TRBV20-1	medium-sized	TRBJ2-1	-	CSATGLGGNEQFF	TGCAGTGCTACCGGACTAGGGGGGAATGAGCAGTTCTTC
TRBV4-2	-	TRBJ2-1	-	CASMALAYNEQFF	TGTGCCAGCATGGCCCTTGCCTACAATGAGCAGTTCTTC
TRBV5-1	few	TRBJ2-7	-	CASSPGAWEQYF	TGCGCCAGCAGCCCGGGGGCCTGGGAGCAGTACTTC
TRBV7-2	medium-sized	TRBJ2-1	TRBD2	CASSFGTSGNNEQFF	TGTGCCAGCAGCTTCGGGACTAGCGGCAACAATGAGCAGTTCTTC
TRBV12-3/TRBV12-4	few	TRBJ2-3	TRBD2	CASSRTGGRADTQYF	TGTGCCAGCAGCCGGACTGGCGGGAGAGCAGATACGCAGTATTTT
TRBV5-1	medium-sized	TRBJ2-1	-	CASSSRGQVNNEQFF	TGCGCCAGCAGCTCCAGGGGCCAAGTCAACAATGAGCAGTTCTTC
TRBV5-1	-	TRBJ1-2	-	CASSLEGPYGYTF	TGCGCCAGCAGCTTAGAGGGCCCCTATGGCTACACCTTC
TRBV5-1	few	TRBJ1-5	-	CASSPEQEARTDTQHF	TGCGCCAGCAGCCCCGAACAGGAGGCTCGCACAGATACGCAGCATTTT
TRBV7-6	-	TRBJ2-7	-	CASRLLPGQSDEQYF	TGTGCCAGCCGCCTACTTCCAGGACAGAGCGACGAGCAGTACTTC
TRBV5-6	large	TRBJ2-1	-	CASSWTGRQPNEQFF	TGTGCCAGCAGCTGGACGGGACGCCAACCCAATGAGCAGTTCTTC
TRBV5-1	many	TRBJ2-1	TRBD2	CASSPARTSGVGEQFF	TGCGCCAGCAGCCCGGCAAGGACTAGCGGGGTTGGTGAGCAGTTCTTC
TRBV6-2/TRBV6-3	medium-sized	TRBJ1-5	-	CASSYTGQPQHF	TGTGCCAGCAGTTACACGGGTCAGCCCCAGCATTTT
TRBV11-3	few	TRBJ1-6	-	CASSSGLSGNSPLHF	TGTGCCAGCAGCTCCGGACTGAGTGGGAATTCACCCCTCCACTTT
TRBV4-1	many	TRBJ1-1	-	CASSPDLGRRNTEAFF	TGCGCCAGCAGCCCGGATCTTGGCAGGCGAAACACTGAAGCTTTCTTT
TRBV5-4	many	TRBJ1-1	-	CASSLNPPGTEAFF	TGTGCCAGCAGCTTAAATCCCCCGGGGACTGAAGCTTTCTTT
TRBV5-1	many	TRBJ1-3	-	CASSRDGRSGNTIYF	TGCGCCAGCAGCAGGGACGGGCGCTCTGGAAACACCATATATTTT
TRBV10-2	many	TRBJ1-2	-	CASSEQYYGYTF	TGCGCCAGCAGTGAACAGTACTATGGCTACACCTTC
TRBV5-1	many	TRBJ2-1	-	CASSLQGYGDEQFF	TGCGCCAGCAGCTTACAGGGTTATGGGGATGAGCAGTTCTTC
TRBV6-5	many	TRBJ1-2	TRBD1	CASSYIRTGGAYGYTF	TGTGCCAGCAGTTACATAAGGACAGGGGGGGCCTATGGCTACACCTTC
TRBV25-1	many	TRBJ2-1	TRBD2	CASSDSRTPGGNEQFF	TGTGCCAGCAGTGACAGCCGCACGCCCGGGGGGAATGAGCAGTTCTTC
TRBV11-3	medium-sized	TRBJ2-5	-	CASSLPVGETQYF	TGTGCCAGCAGCTTACCCGTGGGGGAGACCCAGTACTTC
TRBV4-1	few	TRBJ1-5	-	CASSQAQTRSSQPPHF	TGCGCCAGCAGCCAGGCCCAGACACGATCTAGCCAGCCCCCGCATTTT
TRBV6-1	medium-sized	TRBJ1-5	TRBD1	CASSRSTGTDNSNQPQHF	TGTGCCAGCAGTAGAAGTACCGGGACAGATAATAGCAATCAGCCCCAGCATTTT
TRBV12-3/TRBV12-4	-	TRBJ2-7	-	CASSLRREQYF	TGTGCCAGCAGTTTGAGAAGGGAGCAGTACTTC
TRBV4-1	medium-sized	TRBJ2-7	-	CASSFFYEQYF	TGCGCCAGCAGCTTTTTTTACGAGCAGTACTTC